The present T cell receptor (beta chain) was sequenced within a study of neurological immune-mediated disorders. The study, taken as a whole, reports: According to phylogenetic grouping, one related-CDR3 cluster, a possible signature, contained the repertoires of 18 of 34 multiple sclerosis patients.

5'RACE generated cDNA with 10-nucleotide random UMIs. In every sequencing run, more than 190 million TCR-beta sequences were generated from 15-18 subjects. A single record per CDR3 protein comes from TCRdb applying MiXCR to the 5' RACE reads. Of about 120,000 distinct CDR3 sequences in the sample, roughly 3.2% were seen once. This clonotype was seen ten or more times. The target antigen is unknown. The clonotype was recovered from a woman aged 25 to 39 with multiple sclerosis. The sequencing sample was made of PBMCs.

The CDR3 protein is CASSLAGISSYEQYF. The CDR3 DNA sequence: TGTGCCAGCAGCTTAGCAGGGATTAGCTCCTACGAGCAGTACTTC. The rearrangement links TRBV7-9 to TRBJ2-7; no reliable D call. V shed 0 bases and J shed 0 bases, with 9 bases lying between them. This CDR3 is built from 15 residues. Germline V gene data show CDR1 as SEHNR and CDR2 as FQNEAQ (reference sequence). The full variable domain, rest sourced from reference TRBV7-9 and TRBJ2-7, is DTGVSQNPRHKITKRGQNVTFRCDPISEHNRLYWYRQTLGQGPEFLTYFQNEAQLEKSRLLSDRFSAERPKGSFSTLEIQRTEQGDSAMYLCASSLAGISSYEQYFGPGTRLTVT.